A single sample gave rise to the 20 T cell receptor beta chains below, sequenced in a study of cytomegalovirus exposure and HLA in healthy donors (dated by TCRdb to the late 2010s). Libraries were prepared through the immunoSEQ multiplex PCR assay. A mixture of 60 forward primers for TCR Vbeta segments and 13 reverse primers for TCR Jbeta segments was used in the multiplex PCR. The source is immuneACCESS, and TCRdb retained only in-frame sequences with V and J called. Part of the clones is not carried over; for the studies checked, unresolved V genes explain less than half of this, and the remainder is unexplained. A total of about 280,000 clones appear in this sample, roughly 90% of them only once. Clones ranked in the top ten supply roughly 2.1% of the sample. The sample comprised PBMCs. All receptors derive from a woman under 30 in good health and CMV-seronegative.

This chain connects TRBV13 to TRBJ1-2; D call uncertain. This CDR3 comprises 13 residues. Trimming shortened V by 0 bases and J by 2 bases, and 4 bases separated the two germline ends. Germline-derived CDR1 and CDR2 are PRHDT and FYEKMQ (reference sequence). The CDR3 loop reads CASSLGQNYGYTF. The CDR3 region has the DNA TGTGCCAGCAGCTTAGGACAGAACTATGGCTACACCTTC.

This chain uses TRBV5-1 with TRBJ2-2; D possibly corresponds to TRBD2 (7 bases). Germline CDR1 and CDR2: SGHRS and YFSETQ. Trimming took 0 bases from V and 2 from J, leaving 11 bases between them. The CDR3 length is 16 residues. The CDR3 sequence: CASSLARGANTGELFF. The CDR3, as DNA: TGCGCCAGCAGCTTGGCCCGGGGGGCCAACACCGGGGAGCTGTTTTTT. The full variable domain, in which reference TRBV5-1 and TRBJ2-2 provide the parts outside the CDR3, is KAGVTQTPRYLIKTRGQQVTLSCSPISGHRSVSWYQQTPGQGLQFLFEYFSETQRNKGNFPGRFSGRQFSNSRSEMNVSTLELGDSALYLCASSLARGANTGELFFGEGSRLTVL.

This chain links TRBV4-2 with TRBJ2-7; TRBD2 matches 7 bases. CDR1 and CDR2 from the germline V gene are LGHNA and YNFKEQ. The V gene end was trimmed by 4 bases and the J gene end by 4 bases; junction bases not matched to a gene: 7. The CDR3 is 14 amino acids. The CDR3 DNA reads as TGTGCCAGCAGCCCCAATAGGGGAGGGTACGAGCAGTACTTC. It is translated as CASSPNRGGYEQYF.

The chain joins TRBV7-2 to TRBJ1-1, with D hard to call. The germline CDR1 and CDR2 sequences are SGHTA and FQGNSA. The length of the CDR3 is 13 residues. Trimming removed 2 bases at V and 0 bases at J, with 4 bases between. The CDR3: CASSLFMNTEAFF. As DNA, the CDR3 is TGTGCCAGCAGCTTATTCATGAACACTGAAGCTTTCTTT. The full variable domain, rest sourced from reference TRBV7-2 and TRBJ1-1, is GAGVSQSPSNKVTEKGKDVELRCDPISGHTALYWYRQSLGQGLEFLIYFQGNSAPDKSGLPSDRFSAERTGGSVSTLTIQRTQQEDSAVYLCASSLFMNTEAFFGQGTRLTVV.

Here the CDR3 DNA reads TGTGCCAGCAGCCCCGCCCTGGGACAGGGAACCACTGAAGCTTTCTTT. Translating it yields CASSPALGQGTTEAFF. The J gene is TRBJ1-1, the V gene TRBV4-2; 9 bases fit TRBD1. The germline CDR1 and CDR2 sequences are LGHNA and YNFKEQ. Germline trimming cut 4 bases from V and 4 bases from J; bases unmatched to any gene: 10. CDR3 length equals 16 residues.

The chain employs TRBV27 and TRBJ1-2, with a weak D call TRBD1 (6 bases). The CDR3 is made up of 14 amino acids. Germline loops: CDR1 MNHEY, CDR2 SMNVEV (reference sequence). The germline V and J ends were trimmed by 5 bases and 2 bases, with 12 bases remaining between them. CDR3 sequence reads: CASSQGGGNYGYTF. The CDR3 coding sequence is TGTGCCAGCAGTCAAGGGGGGGGCAACTATGGCTACACCTTC.

This chain links TRBV15 with TRBJ1-5; TRBD1 agrees at 9 bases. CDR1 is LNHNV, CDR2 YYDKDF, per germline (reference sequence). The CDR3 spans 16 residues. The trim removed 3 bases at V and 6 bases at J, leaving 9 bases unmatched. CDR3 residues: CATSRAGTGNGQPQHF. The CDR3 coding sequence is TGTGCCACCAGCAGGGCCGGGACAGGGAATGGTCAGCCCCAGCATTTT.

This chain joins TRBV7-6 and TRBJ1-5, with D possibly matching TRBD1 (6 bases). Germline V gene data show CDR1 as SGHVS and CDR2 as FNYEAQ. Trimming pared 1 base from V and 6 bases from J, leaving 22 bases between. CDR3 length: 18 amino acids. The CDR3 DNA reads TGTGCCAGCAGCTTAGGAACAGGGAAAGTCGGGATTGCTCAGCCCCAGCATTTT. Translation: CASSLGTGKVGIAQPQHF.

This chain connects TRBV29-1 to TRBJ1-2; no clear D gene. This CDR3 comprises 14 residues. Germline assignment: CDR1 SQVTM and CDR2 ANQGSEA. The V and J ends lost 2 bases and 4 bases respectively, with 14 bases between them. CDR3 nucleotides: TGCAGCGTTGAAATATGGGCAGAAAGCTATGGCTACACCTTC. It yields the protein CSVEIWAESYGYTF. Full variable domain (remainder filled in from reference TRBV29-1 and TRBJ1-2): SAVISQKPSRDICQRGTSLTIQCQVDSQVTMMFWYRQQPGQSLTLIATANQGSEATYESGFVIDKFPISRPNLTFSTLTVSNMSPEDSSIYLCSVEIWAESYGYTFGSGTRLTVV.

This CDR3 is CASSPTGGSTEAFF. The CDR3 coding sequence is TGTGCCAGCAGCCCGACAGGGGGTAGCACTGAAGCTTTCTTT. The chain links TRBV7-3 to TRBJ1-1, with 9 bases matching TRBD1. The CDR3 spans 14 residues. Trimming removed 5 bases from V and 4 bases from J; junction bases left unmatched: 5. Per germline, CDR1 SGHTA and CDR2 FQGTGA.

This sequence joins TRBV2 and TRBJ2-2; 9 bases agree with TRBD1. Trimming removed 3 bases from V and 5 bases from J; junction bases left unmatched: 4. The germline V gene encodes CDR1 SNHLY and CDR2 FYNNEI. The CDR3 spans 15 residues. In nucleotides, the CDR3 is TGTGCCAGCAGTGATGGGACAGGGTCGACCGGGGAGCTGTTTTTT. Translating it yields CASSDGTGSTGELFF. Full variable domain (missing parts from reference TRBV2 and TRBJ2-2): EPEVTQTPSHQVTQMGQEVILRCVPISNHLYFYWYRQILGQKVEFLVSFYNNEISEKSEIFDDQFSVERPDGSNFTLKIRSTKLEDSAMYFCASSDGTGSTGELFFGEGSRLTVL.

The rearrangement links TRBV11-2 to TRBJ1-2, with D tentatively TRBD1 (6 bases). The CDR3 has 16 residues. The germline V and J ends were trimmed by 0 bases and 4 bases, with 15 bases remaining between them. CDR1 is SGHAT and CDR2 is FQNNGV in the germline V gene. This CDR3 is CASSLDHRADFYGYTF. The CDR3 region has the DNA TGTGCCAGCAGCTTAGATCACAGGGCCGACTTCTATGGCTACACCTTC. Drawing the rest from reference TRBV11-2 and TRBJ1-2, the complete variable domain is EAGVAQSPRYKIIEKRQSVAFWCNPISGHATLYWYQQILGQGPKLLIQFQNNGVVDDSQLPKDRFSAERLKGVDSTLKIQPAKLEDSAVYLCASSLDHRADFYGYTFGSGTRLTVV.

V gene TRBV7-9 combines with J gene TRBJ1-5; D uncertain. This CDR3 has 14 amino acids. V was cut by 5 bases and J by 7 bases, with 15 bases left in between. CDR1 SEHNR and CDR2 FQNEAQ come from the germline V gene (reference sequence). Here the CDR3 DNA reads TGTGCCAGCAGCCGGGAGCTCACCGGGCAGCCCCAGCATTTT. Protein: CASSRELTGQPQHF.

The V gene is TRBV29-1, the J gene TRBJ2-5; weak D call: TRBD1 (6 bases). V was trimmed by 0 bases and J by 2 bases, leaving 10 bases between them. The CDR3 runs 14 residues. The germline CDR1 and CDR2 sequences are SQVTM and ANQGSEA. The CDR3 sequence: CSVEDGDTQETQYF. CDR3 bases: TGCAGCGTTGAAGACGGGGACACACAAGAGACCCAGTACTTC.

V is TRBV27 and J is TRBJ2-1; maybe TRBD1 (5 bases). CDR3 length: 14 residues. CDR1 is MNHEY, CDR2 SMNVEV, per germline (reference sequence). V dropped 3 bases and J dropped 2 bases, with 8 bases sitting between them. CDR3 in DNA: TGTGCCAGCAGTTTCTCAGGGACCTACAATGAGCAGTTCTTC. Protein product: CASSFSGTYNEQFF.

The chain's CDR3 is CASSIGGRGGTEAFF. CDR3 in DNA: TGTGCCAGTAGTATAGGGGGCCGGGGAGGGACTGAAGCTTTCTTT. This sequence joins TRBV19 and TRBJ1-1; tentative D call: TRBD1 (5 bases). The ends were cut back, 1 base at V and 5 bases at J, with 14 bases in the middle. This CDR3 is 15 amino acids long. Germline CDR1 LNHDA, CDR2 SQIVND (reference sequence).

There are a few counts of this clone. J is TRBJ1-2 and V is TRBV12-5; D perhaps matches TRBD1 (6 bases). Trimming removed 1 base at V and 8 bases at J, with 20 bases between. CDR3 length equals 16 residues. Looked up from germline, CDR1 is LGHNT and CDR2 is FRNRAP. The CDR3 loop reads CASGLGHPSGGRGYTF. The CDR3 nucleotides read TGTGCTAGTGGTTTGGGCCACCCCTCCGGGGGGCGAGGCTACACCTTC.

CDR3 in amino acids: CASSPLTGGDFEKLFF. The CDR3 nucleotides read TGTGCCAGCAGCCCACTGACAGGGGGGGATTTTGAAAAACTGTTTTTT. The chain recombines TRBV9 with TRBJ1-4, with 9 bases fitting TRBD1. Germline values: CDR1 SGDLS, CDR2 YYNGEE. The V and J ends lost 4 bases and 7 bases, in that order; junction bases with no gene match: 11. CDR3 size: 16 residues.

The CDR3, as DNA: TGTGCCAGCACCAGTAGCGGGGCAACCGGGGAGCTGTTTTTT. Protein: CASTSSGATGELFF. This chain connects TRBV6-5 to TRBJ2-2; 8 nucleotides match TRBD2. V lost 7 bases, J lost 5 bases, and 6 bases stayed unmatched. The CDR3 covers 14 residues. Per the germline V gene, CDR1 is MNHEY and CDR2 is SVGAGI.

This clone was detected once. The CDR3 coding sequence is TGCGCCAGCAGCTCGGCGGGGGGGAATGAGCAGTTCTTC. Translation gives CASSSAGGNEQFF. This sequence joins TRBV5-1 and TRBJ2-1; TRBD2 agrees at 9 bases. Germline CDR1 is SGHRS and CDR2 is YFSETQ. The V gene end was trimmed by 3 bases and the J gene end by 7 bases; junction bases not matched to a gene: 2. The CDR3 totals 13 residues.